The next 9 T cell receptor beta chains were all read from a single sample in a study of blood T cell repertoires in COVID-19. Measured with immunoSEQ multiplex PCR; TCRdb has only the in-frame clones, and not every one. The sample shows more than 200,000 clones, around 84% of them seen only once. Sequenced input: peripheral blood. Receptors were obtained from a man in his 60s with acute or convalescent COVID-19.

The genes are TRBV21-1 and TRBJ1-5; the table's D gene call, TRBD1, was not cross checked with the DNA. TRBV21-1 is a recognized pseudogene. The CDR3 loop spans 16 amino acids. The CDR3 loop is CASSLIRVRGNQPQHF. As DNA, the CDR3 is TGTGCCAGCAGCTTAATCAGGGTTCGCGGCAATCAGCCCCAGCATTTT.

In DNA form, the CDR3 reads TGTGCCTGGAGTCTGAGGCCCGCCCCCTACGAGCAGTACTTC. Protein: CAWSLRPAPYEQYF. The rearrangement uses TRBV30 and TRBJ2-7; D gene unclear. V was cut by 2 bases and J by 2 bases, with 13 bases left in between. The CDR3 length is 14 residues. Germline V gives CDR1 GTSNPN, CDR2 SVGIG (reference sequence).

This rearrangement joins TRBV12-3 or TRBV12-4 to TRBJ1-1; D gene uncertain. There are 13 residues in the CDR3. The germline V and J ends were trimmed by 4 bases and 1 base, with 7 bases remaining between them. The CDR3 is CASSSWANTEAFF. CDR3 nucleotide sequence: TGTGCCAGCAGTTCATGGGCGAACACTGAAGCTTTCTTT.

This sequence joins TRBV27 and TRBJ2-2, with D possibly TRBD2 on 5 matching bases. Trimming pared 4 bases from V and 3 bases from J, leaving 15 bases between. This CDR3 has 16 amino acids. Germline assignment: CDR1 MNHEY and CDR2 SMNVEV (reference sequence). The CDR3 loop reads CASSSGLGSYTGELFF. As DNA, the CDR3 is TGTGCCAGCAGTTCAGGACTGGGGAGTTACACCGGGGAGCTGTTTTTT.

V usage is TRBV7-3 and J usage is TRBJ1-6, with D perhaps matching TRBD1 (5 bases). Germline lookup yields CDR1 SGHTA and CDR2 FQGTGA. CDR3 size: 14 residues. V was clipped by 5 bases and J by 7 bases, with 12 bases between them. The DNA for the CDR3 is TGTGCCAGCAGCGCTGACAGAGCGAATTCACCCCTCCACTTT. Its translation is CASSADRANSPLHF.

The chain is built from TRBV3-1 (or the pseudogene TRBV3-2) and TRBJ2-3; 9 bases match TRBD2. The CDR3 spans 14 residues. Losses at the gene ends were 4 bases for V and 5 bases for J; bases not matched to a gene: 4. Per germline, CDR1 LGHDT and CDR2 YNNKEL (reference sequence). The CDR3 region is CASSRGGALDTQYF. The CDR3 DNA reads as TGTGCCAGCAGCCGCGGGGGGGCCTTAGATACGCAGTATTTT.

The chain carries TRBV7-2 and TRBJ1-3; 9 positions agree with TRBD1. This CDR3 comprises 18 residues. Germline CDR1 reads SGHTA; CDR2 reads FQGNSA. V lost 5 bases to trimming and J lost 3 bases; unmatched junction nucleotides: 14. Here the CDR3 DNA reads TGTGCCAGCAGCCCAATTAGCACCCGGACAGGGGTTGGAAACACCATATATTTT. Its translation is CASSPISTRTGVGNTIYF.

The chain carries TRBV6-5 and TRBJ1-5; D unresolved. The CDR3 contains 14 residues. V was trimmed by 5 bases and J by 3 bases, leaving 11 bases between them. In germline, CDR1 is MNHEY, CDR2 SVGAGI. In DNA, the CDR3 is TGTGCCAGCAGTCCCCCGGGTCTCAATCAGCCCCAGCATTTT. Translated, it gives CASSPPGLNQPQHF.

The gene calls are TRBV5-1 and TRBJ1-2, with TRBD1 as a possible D gene (6 bases). The V end lost 4 bases, the J end lost 6 bases, and 13 bases lay between the germline ends. The CDR3 is 13 amino acids. The V gene's germline CDR1 is SGHRS and CDR2 YFSETQ. The CDR3 bases are TGCGCCAGCAGCCCCCCGGGACACCATGGCTACACCTTC. Protein: CASSPPGHHGYTF.